The rows below give T cell receptor beta chains drawn from one sample of a study of T cells after yellow fever vaccination. TCRdb passed the 5' RACE reads through MiXCR, listing each CDR3 protein once. The sample has some 320,000 distinct CDR3 sequences, approximately 4% seen once. The sample was PBMCs, taken 5 days after the yellow fever booster vaccination. The receptors were sampled from a young man who received the YFV17D yellow fever vaccine. Both conserved end residues are part of each CDR3. The order of the fields is J gene, V gene, clone size, D gene, CDR3 DNA, CDR3 protein. A D gene is named only where the DNA matches it firmly. The listing skips clone size in some rows; elsewhere it reads once, few, many or a size class.

j_call: TRBJ2-2
v_call: TRBV7-3
clone_size: many
d_call: .
cdr3_nt: TGTGCCAGCAGCTTATTGGGCCCGGGTTCCGGGGAGCTGTTTTTT
cdr3_aa: CASSLLGPGSGELFF

j_call: TRBJ2-5
v_call: TRBV4-3
clone_size: few
d_call: .
cdr3_nt: TGCGCCAGCAGCCAAGTCGGCGGGGTAGACGAGACCCAGTACTTC
cdr3_aa: CASSQVGGVDETQYF

j_call: TRBJ2-3
v_call: TRBV5-1
clone_size: few
d_call: .
cdr3_nt: TGCGCCAGCAGCTCCGACGGGACCACAGATACGCAGTATTTT
cdr3_aa: CASSSDGTTDTQYF

j_call: TRBJ1-2
v_call: TRBV5-1
clone_size: .
d_call: .
cdr3_nt: TGCGCCAGCAGCGCACCCTCAGCCGACTATGGCTACACCTTC
cdr3_aa: CASSAPSADYGYTF

j_call: TRBJ1-4
v_call: TRBV7-9
clone_size: many
d_call: .
cdr3_nt: TGTGCCAGCAGCTTTATGGGAAGTCGAGAAAAACTGTTTTTT
cdr3_aa: CASSFMGSREKLFF

j_call: TRBJ2-5
v_call: TRBV7-2
clone_size: few
d_call: TRBD2
cdr3_nt: TGTGCCAGCAGCTGGCGACTAGCGGGGGCTAAAGAGACCCAGTACTTC
cdr3_aa: CASSWRLAGAKETQYF

j_call: TRBJ2-1
v_call: TRBV6-1
clone_size: few
d_call: .
cdr3_nt: TGTGCCAGCACCAGTTTCTCCTACAATGAGCAGTTCTTC
cdr3_aa: CASTSFSYNEQFF

j_call: TRBJ2-2
v_call: TRBV4-3
clone_size: .
d_call: .
cdr3_nt: TGCGCCAGCAGCCAGGGTCCGAGGACCGGGGAGCTGTTTTTT
cdr3_aa: CASSQGPRTGELFF

j_call: TRBJ1-6
v_call: TRBV27
clone_size: .
d_call: .
cdr3_nt: TGTGCCAGCAGTTTGAGGGGGGGTTCACCCCTCCACTTT
cdr3_aa: CASSLRGGSPLHF

j_call: TRBJ2-5
v_call: TRBV4-1
clone_size: .
d_call: TRBD1
cdr3_nt: TGCGCCAGCAGCCAACCTACAGGGGGGAAGACCCAGTACTTC
cdr3_aa: CASSQPTGGKTQYF

j_call: TRBJ2-1
v_call: TRBV5-1
clone_size: many
d_call: TRBD1
cdr3_nt: TGCGCCAGCAGCCGGGGGGACAGGGACAATGAGCAGTTCTTC
cdr3_aa: CASSRGDRDNEQFF

j_call: TRBJ2-1
v_call: TRBV7-8
clone_size: .
d_call: .
cdr3_nt: TGTGCCAGCAGCTCGGACCGTTACAATGAGCAGTTCTTC
cdr3_aa: CASSSDRYNEQFF

j_call: TRBJ1-1
v_call: TRBV3-1
clone_size: .
d_call: .
cdr3_nt: TGTGCCAGCAGCCAAGGATCCCAGGGGGCTTTCTTT
cdr3_aa: CASSQGSQGAFF

j_call: TRBJ2-3
v_call: TRBV5-5
clone_size: few
d_call: TRBD2
cdr3_nt: TGTGCCAGCAGCTTAGACGACGGACTAGCGGGGGGCCTCCATTTCACAGATACGCAGTATTTT
cdr3_aa: CASSLDDGLAGGLHFTDTQYF

j_call: TRBJ2-7
v_call: TRBV7-9
clone_size: .
d_call: .
cdr3_nt: TGTGCCAGCAGCCCGATATACGAGCAGTACTTC
cdr3_aa: CASSPIYEQYF

j_call: TRBJ1-2
v_call: TRBV6-5
clone_size: few
d_call: .
cdr3_nt: TGTGCCAGCAGTTACTCCTTGGGAGTGAACTATGGCTACACCTTC
cdr3_aa: CASSYSLGVNYGYTF

j_call: TRBJ1-4
v_call: TRBV5-1
clone_size: many
d_call: TRBD1
cdr3_nt: TGCGCCAGCAGCTTGGCCACTGGACAGGGAGGGGAAAAACTGTTTTTT
cdr3_aa: CASSLATGQGGEKLFF

j_call: TRBJ2-3
v_call: TRBV4-2
clone_size: .
d_call: .
cdr3_nt: TGTGCCAGCAGCCCTGCCGGGCCCCGCGACGATACGCAGTATTTT
cdr3_aa: CASSPAGPRDDTQYF

j_call: TRBJ1-6
v_call: TRBV6-2/TRBV6-3
clone_size: few
d_call: .
cdr3_nt: TGTGCCAGCAGGTGGGACGGACGTGCTTCACCCCTCCACTTT
cdr3_aa: CASRWDGRASPLHF

j_call: TRBJ1-6
v_call: TRBV7-9
clone_size: many
d_call: TRBD1
cdr3_nt: TGTGCCAGCAGCTCCGGGGACAGGGGCTCCTATAATTCACCCCTCCACTTT
cdr3_aa: CASSSGDRGSYNSPLHF

j_call: TRBJ2-1
v_call: TRBV9
clone_size: few
d_call: TRBD1
cdr3_nt: TGTGCCAGCAGCGTATCGATTTCGACAGGGATCCATGAGCAGTTCTTC
cdr3_aa: CASSVSISTGIHEQFF

j_call: TRBJ2-4
v_call: TRBV5-1
clone_size: .
d_call: TRBD2
cdr3_nt: TGCGCCAGCAGCTTGTCGGGTAGCGGGGGCCAAAACATTCAGTACTTC
cdr3_aa: CASSLSGSGGQNIQYF